This is a list of T cell receptor beta chains from one sample in a study of immune evolution from preneoplasia to lung adenocarcinoma. TCRdb's copy holds only in-frame clones and misses some; the assay was immunoSEQ multiplex PCR. The repertoire holds 39,000 or so clones, with approximately 79% as singletons. Input material: FFPE invasive lung adenocarcinoma tissue. Every receptor here comes from a person aged 55 to 75 with lung adenocarcinoma. CDR3s include the opening cysteine and the closing phenylalanine or tryptophan. Each record gives: V gene, J gene, CDR3 protein.

TRBV18,TRBJ2-2,CASSPSERGSNTGELFF
TRBV7-9,TRBJ1-1,CASSLGGFGLNTEAFF
TRBV18,TRBJ2-7,CASSPEGPGGSEQYF
TRBV30,TRBJ2-2,CAWIPGRRTGELFF
TRBV10-1,TRBJ1-1,CANERPGLRYKINTEAFF
TRBV19,TRBJ2-7,CASSWGPSYEQYF
TRBV7-9,TRBJ1-1,CASSTRDRVNTEAFF
TRBV5-1,TRBJ1-1,CASSLASIQVNTEAFF
TRBV15,TRBJ1-4,CATSREGGIGLPGGEKLFF
TRBV4-1,TRBJ2-7,CASSQGRQGVNEQYF
TRBV6-5,TRBJ1-3,CASSNGPGNTIYF
TRBV6-1,TRBJ1-4,CAVGRVYEKLFF
TRBV28,TRBJ2-1,CATRGGFWNEQFF
TRBV10-3,TRBJ2-7,CAIGGTPSYEQYF
TRBV5-1,TRBJ2-1,CASSSNSGMGYNEQFF
TRBV11-2,TRBJ1-1,CASSLIRGGRPEAFF
TRBV29-1,TRBJ2-7,CSVEDRTSGRAYEQYF
TRBV7-2,TRBJ2-1,CASSRTSGNNEQFF
TRBV5-1,TRBJ2-3,CASSIGTSGSGDTQYF
TRBV28,TRBJ2-7,CASSSNAWEGRSPPYEQYF
TRBV7-9,TRBJ2-2,CASSTGYRLAGELFF
TRBV12-5,TRBJ1-3,CASGLGPGNTIYF
TRBV5-4,TRBJ2-1,CASSRKGAYEQFF
TRBV5-1,TRBJ1-2,CASSLETAGGGYTF